Listed below are T cell receptor beta chains from one sample, sequenced in a study of cytomegalovirus exposure and HLA in healthy donors. Using immunoSEQ multiplex PCR, the repertoire was profiled, and TCRdb retains in-frame clones only, with some absent. The sample holds 210,000 or so clones, about 85% seen once. The sequencing sample was made of PBMCs. These TCRs come from a girl aged 2 to 9 in good health and CMV-seronegative. The CDR3 runs from the conserved cysteine through the conserved F or W. Fields, in order: clone size, V gene, J gene, D gene, CDR3 DNA, CDR3 protein. The D gene is left open where the match is weak. Only some rows state a clone size, as once, few, many or a class for expanded clones.

clone_size: few; v_call: TRBV9; j_call: TRBJ2-1; d_call: NA; cdr3_nt: TGTGCCAGCAGCGTAGAGATTGGGGGCCTAGACAATGAGCAGTTCTTC; cdr3_aa: CASSVEIGGLDNEQFF
clone_size: NA; v_call: TRBV5-1; j_call: TRBJ1-2; d_call: NA; cdr3_nt: TGCGCCAGCAGCTTGGAAACGAGAGGGTATGGCTACACCTTC; cdr3_aa: CASSLETRGYGYTF
clone_size: NA; v_call: TRBV5-1; j_call: TRBJ2-6; d_call: TRBD1; cdr3_nt: TGCGCCAGCAGAACCACCGGGACAGGGGTCGGCTCTGGGGCCAACGTCCTGACTTTC; cdr3_aa: CASRTTGTGVGSGANVLTF
clone_size: NA; v_call: TRBV5-1; j_call: TRBJ2-7; d_call: TRBD1; cdr3_nt: TGCGCCAGCAGCTTGGGGAAAGGGACAGACTACGAGCAGTACTTC; cdr3_aa: CASSLGKGTDYEQYF
clone_size: NA; v_call: TRBV7-9; j_call: TRBJ2-7; d_call: TRBD1; cdr3_nt: TGTGCCAGCAGCCCAGGACAGGGGCGCTACGAGCAGTACTTC; cdr3_aa: CASSPGQGRYEQYF
clone_size: NA; v_call: TRBV7-2; j_call: TRBJ2-5; d_call: NA; cdr3_nt: TGTGCCAGCAGCCCAGGGATAGGCTACCTCCAAGAGACCCAGTACTTC; cdr3_aa: CASSPGIGYLQETQYF
clone_size: NA; v_call: TRBV30; j_call: TRBJ2-7; d_call: TRBD1; cdr3_nt: TGTGCCTGGAGTGTACTTCAGGGGGTTTCGGCTCGCGAGCAGTACTTC; cdr3_aa: CAWSVLQGVSAREQYF
clone_size: NA; v_call: TRBV19; j_call: TRBJ1-5; d_call: TRBD1; cdr3_nt: TGTGCCAGTAGTATATACGGACAGGCCGCTTACAATCAGCCCCAGCATTTT; cdr3_aa: CASSIYGQAAYNQPQHF
clone_size: NA; v_call: TRBV27; j_call: TRBJ2-3; d_call: NA; cdr3_nt: TGTGCCAGCGTCGGACACGCGGGGTTCGATACGCAGTATTTT; cdr3_aa: CASVGHAGFDTQYF
clone_size: NA; v_call: TRBV7-8; j_call: TRBJ1-1; d_call: NA; cdr3_nt: TGTGCCAGCAGCTTAGGGAGGGGATTGAACACTGAAGCTTTCTTT; cdr3_aa: CASSLGRGLNTEAFF
clone_size: NA; v_call: TRBV6-1; j_call: TRBJ1-1; d_call: NA; cdr3_nt: TGTGCCAGCAGTGAATCATACACAATGAACACTGAAGCTTTCTTT; cdr3_aa: CASSESYTMNTEAFF
clone_size: NA; v_call: TRBV30; j_call: TRBJ1-1; d_call: NA; cdr3_nt: TGTGCCTGGGAATTACAGGGGAACACTGAAGCTTTCTTT; cdr3_aa: CAWELQGNTEAFF
clone_size: NA; v_call: TRBV7-2; j_call: TRBJ2-7; d_call: TRBD1; cdr3_nt: TGTGCCAGCAGCTTATCTCAGGGGGCTCTCTACGAGCAGTACTTC; cdr3_aa: CASSLSQGALYEQYF
clone_size: few; v_call: TRBV5-4; j_call: TRBJ2-2; d_call: TRBD1; cdr3_nt: TGTGCCAGCAGCTCTTCCTCTCAGGGGGCCGACGGGGAGCTGTTTTTT; cdr3_aa: CASSSSSQGADGELFF
clone_size: NA; v_call: TRBV7-3; j_call: TRBJ2-1; d_call: TRBD2; cdr3_nt: TGTGCCAGCAGCTTAAGACTAGCGGGGGACAACAATGAGCAGTTCTTC; cdr3_aa: CASSLRLAGDNNEQFF
clone_size: NA; v_call: TRBV5-1; j_call: TRBJ2-3; d_call: NA; cdr3_nt: TGCGCCAGCAGCTTGGCCCTTTTCTTGGACTCCAATTCTGATACGCAGTATTTT; cdr3_aa: CASSLALFLDSNSDTQYF
clone_size: NA; v_call: TRBV4-1; j_call: TRBJ2-2; d_call: TRBD2; cdr3_nt: TGCGCCAGCAGCCGAACGTCTAGCGGGCCCGCGCACACCGGGGAGCTGTTTTTT; cdr3_aa: CASSRTSSGPAHTGELFF
clone_size: NA; v_call: TRBV5-4; j_call: TRBJ2-1; d_call: NA; cdr3_nt: TGTGCCAGCAGCTTGCGACTAGGGGACAATGAGCAGTTCTTC; cdr3_aa: CASSLRLGDNEQFF
clone_size: NA; v_call: TRBV6-6; j_call: TRBJ2-2; d_call: NA; cdr3_nt: TGTGCCAGCAGTCCTGAGTGGACCGGGGAGCTGTTTTTT; cdr3_aa: CASSPEWTGELFF
clone_size: NA; v_call: TRBV19; j_call: TRBJ1-5; d_call: NA; cdr3_nt: TGTGCCAGTAGTAGTTTAGAAAATCAGCCCCAGCATTTT; cdr3_aa: CASSSLENQPQHF
clone_size: NA; v_call: TRBV7-8; j_call: TRBJ2-7; d_call: TRBD2; cdr3_nt: TGTGCCAGCAGTATGCGGGGGACCACCTACGAGCAGTACTTC; cdr3_aa: CASSMRGTTYEQYF
clone_size: once; v_call: TRBV7-9; j_call: TRBJ2-2; d_call: NA; cdr3_nt: TGTGCCAGCAGCCTCACAGGGATCGGGGAGCTGTTTTTT; cdr3_aa: CASSLTGIGELFF
clone_size: NA; v_call: TRBV5-6; j_call: TRBJ2-4; d_call: TRBD1; cdr3_nt: TGTGCCAGCAGCTTGGTAGGGGGCGAGTACATTCAGTACTTC; cdr3_aa: CASSLVGGEYIQYF
clone_size: few; v_call: TRBV18; j_call: TRBJ1-1; d_call: TRBD1; cdr3_nt: TGTGCCAGCTCACCGCGACAGGGGTTCACTGAAGCTTTCTTT; cdr3_aa: CASSPRQGFTEAFF
clone_size: NA; v_call: TRBV30; j_call: TRBJ1-4; d_call: NA; cdr3_nt: TGTGCCTGGAGTGTACGGCAGGCGGAAAAACTGTTTTTT; cdr3_aa: CAWSVRQAEKLFF
clone_size: once; v_call: TRBV6-5; j_call: TRBJ2-3; d_call: NA; cdr3_nt: TGTGCCAGCAGCGGACAGTATAACACAGATACGCAGTATTTT; cdr3_aa: CASSGQYNTDTQYF
clone_size: NA; v_call: TRBV10-3; j_call: TRBJ2-7; d_call: TRBD1; cdr3_nt: TGTGCCAGCATGGGGACTGGACAGGGTCCCTACGAGCAGTACTTC; cdr3_aa: CASMGTGQGPYEQYF
clone_size: NA; v_call: TRBV5-1; j_call: TRBJ2-1; d_call: TRBD2; cdr3_nt: TGCGCCAGCAGCTTTTCTAGCGGGGGGGCCAATGAGCAGTTCTTC; cdr3_aa: CASSFSSGGANEQFF
clone_size: NA; v_call: TRBV29-1; j_call: TRBJ2-2; d_call: TRBD1; cdr3_nt: TGCAGCGTCGCGGGGACAGGGTCGAAATCGGGGCTGTTTTTT; cdr3_aa: CSVAGTGSKSGLFF
clone_size: NA; v_call: TRBV5-4; j_call: TRBJ1-1; d_call: TRBD1; cdr3_nt: TGTGCCAGCAACCCGAATCGTGGACAGGTGGACACTGAAGCTTTCTTT; cdr3_aa: CASNPNRGQVDTEAFF
clone_size: once; v_call: TRBV6-5; j_call: TRBJ2-1; d_call: TRBD1; cdr3_nt: TGTGCCAGCAGATATGACAGGGCAGATGAGCAGTTCTTC; cdr3_aa: CASRYDRADEQFF
clone_size: NA; v_call: TRBV9; j_call: TRBJ2-7; d_call: TRBD2; cdr3_nt: TGTGCCAGCAGCGTAAGTCCCGTAGCGGGAGTTAGCTACGAGCAGTACTTC; cdr3_aa: CASSVSPVAGVSYEQYF
clone_size: NA; v_call: TRBV5-6; j_call: TRBJ2-5; d_call: TRBD1; cdr3_nt: TGTGCCAGCAGCTTGGGCCCAGGGACAGGGCGAGAGACCCAGTACTTC; cdr3_aa: CASSLGPGTGRETQYF
clone_size: NA; v_call: TRBV27; j_call: TRBJ2-7; d_call: NA; cdr3_nt: TGTGCCAGCAGTTTATCCGACGGTGCAGGAAGGGAGCAGTACTTC; cdr3_aa: CASSLSDGAGREQYF
clone_size: NA; v_call: TRBV25-1; j_call: TRBJ1-1; d_call: NA; cdr3_nt: TGTGCCAGCAGTGAATCCTCGTCAGCTTTCTTT; cdr3_aa: CASSESSSAFF
clone_size: once; v_call: TRBV29-1; j_call: TRBJ1-5; d_call: TRBD1; cdr3_nt: TGCAGCGTGGGGACAGGGGGCTCCAGGTCACTTAGCAATCAGCCCCAGCATTTT; cdr3_aa: CSVGTGGSRSLSNQPQHF
clone_size: NA; v_call: TRBV6-1; j_call: TRBJ2-2; d_call: NA; cdr3_nt: TGTGCCAGCAGTGATCCGACGGTACTCGCAGGAAATACCGGGGAGCTGTTTTTT; cdr3_aa: CASSDPTVLAGNTGELFF
clone_size: NA; v_call: TRBV4-1; j_call: TRBJ2-1; d_call: NA; cdr3_nt: TGCGCCAGCAGCCAAGAGAGGGCAGTCTACAATGAGCAGTTCTTC; cdr3_aa: CASSQERAVYNEQFF
clone_size: NA; v_call: TRBV27; j_call: TRBJ2-7; d_call: NA; cdr3_nt: TGTGCCAGCAGTGGACGACTAGTCTACGAGCAGTACTTC; cdr3_aa: CASSGRLVYEQYF
clone_size: NA; v_call: TRBV9; j_call: TRBJ2-6; d_call: NA; cdr3_nt: TGTGCCAGCAGCGTAGGATCAGGGTTTAGCTCTGGGGCCAACGTCCTGACTTTC; cdr3_aa: CASSVGSGFSSGANVLTF
clone_size: NA; v_call: TRBV7-7; j_call: TRBJ2-5; d_call: NA; cdr3_nt: TGTGCCAGCAGCTTAACCGGAGGAGAGACCCAGTACTTC; cdr3_aa: CASSLTGGETQYF
clone_size: NA; v_call: TRBV30; j_call: TRBJ1-1; d_call: NA; cdr3_nt: TGTGCCTGGAGTTGGCAGGGTGTCACTGAAGCTTTCTTT; cdr3_aa: CAWSWQGVTEAFF
clone_size: once; v_call: TRBV19; j_call: TRBJ1-1; d_call: NA; cdr3_nt: TGTGCCACCTCGTTGGGCGTGAACACTGAAGCTTTCTTT; cdr3_aa: CATSLGVNTEAFF
clone_size: NA; v_call: TRBV27; j_call: TRBJ1-5; d_call: TRBD1; cdr3_nt: TGTGCCAGCAGTTTGGCAGGGGGTCAGCCCCAGCATTTT; cdr3_aa: CASSLAGGQPQHF
clone_size: NA; v_call: TRBV6-1; j_call: TRBJ2-7; d_call: NA; cdr3_nt: TGTGCCAGCAGTCAAGCTCTTCAGGGTTTTACCTACGAGCAGTACTTC; cdr3_aa: CASSQALQGFTYEQYF
clone_size: NA; v_call: TRBV19; j_call: TRBJ1-5; d_call: TRBD1; cdr3_nt: TGTGCCAGTAGTATAGGAGGGGGCTGGGTATATCAGCCCCAGCATTTT; cdr3_aa: CASSIGGGWVYQPQHF
clone_size: NA; v_call: TRBV4-2; j_call: TRBJ1-5; d_call: TRBD1; cdr3_nt: TGTGCCAGCAGCCAAGATAAGAGACAGGGGGCAAGGAATCAGCCCCAGCATTTT; cdr3_aa: CASSQDKRQGARNQPQHF
clone_size: NA; v_call: TRBV30; j_call: TRBJ1-6; d_call: NA; cdr3_nt: TGTGCCTGGAGGGGTTGGGGGCAGAATTCACCCCTCCACTTT; cdr3_aa: CAWRGWGQNSPLHF
clone_size: NA; v_call: TRBV29-1; j_call: TRBJ2-7; d_call: NA; cdr3_nt: TGCAGCGTTGAAAAGAGTGGGGGCGATCCCTACGAGCAGTACTTC; cdr3_aa: CSVEKSGGDPYEQYF
clone_size: NA; v_call: TRBV19; j_call: TRBJ1-1; d_call: NA; cdr3_nt: TGTGCCAGTAGTATACTATTAGACACCTCACGGAACACTGAAGCTTTCTTT; cdr3_aa: CASSILLDTSRNTEAFF
clone_size: once; v_call: TRBV6-5; j_call: TRBJ1-2; d_call: TRBD1; cdr3_nt: TGTGCCAGCAGTTACCTCGGACAGGGGGCACGGGGCTACACCTTC; cdr3_aa: CASSYLGQGARGYTF
clone_size: NA; v_call: TRBV7-9; j_call: TRBJ2-1; d_call: TRBD2; cdr3_nt: TGTGCCAGCAGCTTAACGTGGACTAGCGGTTCCTACAATGAGCAGTTCTTC; cdr3_aa: CASSLTWTSGSYNEQFF
clone_size: NA; v_call: TRBV7-3; j_call: TRBJ1-1; d_call: NA; cdr3_nt: TGTGCCAGCAGCACGACGGACAGCCCGGTTGAAGCTTTCTTT; cdr3_aa: CASSTTDSPVEAFF
clone_size: NA; v_call: TRBV30; j_call: TRBJ1-2; d_call: TRBD1; cdr3_nt: TGTGCCTGGATCCCAGGACAGGGGGGCTATGGCTACACCTTC; cdr3_aa: CAWIPGQGGYGYTF
clone_size: NA; v_call: TRBV5-6; j_call: TRBJ1-5; d_call: TRBD1; cdr3_nt: TGTGCCAGCAGCCGGGACAGGGGTCGTCAGCCCCAGCATTTT; cdr3_aa: CASSRDRGRQPQHF